This is a list of T cell receptor beta chains from one sample in a study of CD8 T cells in Susac syndrome. One entry per CDR3 protein results from TCRdb running MiXCR on the immunoSEQ multiplex PCR reads. The sample records about 120,000 distinct CDR3 sequences, around 94% being singletons. The sequenced sample consisted of CD8+ T cells from PBMCs. These receptors were collected from a human donor with Susac syndrome. CDR3s include the opening cysteine and the closing phenylalanine or tryptophan. The order of the fields is V gene, D gene, clone size, J gene, CDR3 protein, CDR3 DNA. The D gene is left open where the match is weak. Where a row states a size, it is once, few, many or the class of an expanded clone; other rows omit it.

TRBV4-1	TRBD1	-	TRBJ1-1	CASSHRQGAISTEAFF	TGCGCCAGCAGCCATAGACAGGGGGCAATAAGCACTGAAGCTTTCTTT
TRBV3-1	TRBD2	-	TRBJ2-5	CASSGRTSMETQYF	TGTGCCAGCAGCGGACGGACTAGCATGGAGACCCAGTACTTC
TRBV19	-	few	TRBJ1-2	CASSLTANYGYTF	TGTGCCAGTAGTCTGACAGCTAACTATGGCTACACCTTC
TRBV11-2	TRBD1	-	TRBJ1-2	CASSYYRGWNYGYTF	TGTGCCAGCAGCTACTACAGGGGGTGGAACTATGGCTACACCTTC
TRBV12-3/TRBV12-4	-	-	TRBJ2-5	CASSLALREETQYF	TGTGCCAGCAGTTTAGCGCTCAGGGAAGAGACCCAGTACTTC
TRBV29-1	TRBD2	-	TRBJ2-3	CSVRTSGWADTQYF	TGCAGCGTCCGGACTAGCGGTTGGGCAGATACGCAGTATTTT
TRBV2	TRBD2	-	TRBJ2-5	CASSESGVVRETQYF	TGTGCCAGCAGCGAAAGCGGGGTCGTGAGAGAGACCCAGTACTTC
TRBV18	-	few	TRBJ2-5	CASSPDFRGQETQYF	TGTGCCAGCTCACCGGATTTTAGAGGCCAAGAGACCCAGTACTTC
TRBV7-9	TRBD1	-	TRBJ1-2	CASTEDRDYGYTF	TGTGCCAGCACCGAGGACAGGGACTATGGCTACACCTTC
TRBV12-3/TRBV12-4	-	once	TRBJ1-2	CASSSDVVGGYTF	TGTGCCAGCAGTTCCGACGTCGTGGGCGGCTACACCTTC
TRBV7-9	-	-	TRBJ2-3	CASSTDVSTDTQYF	TGTGCCAGCAGCACGGACGTTAGCACAGATACGCAGTATTTT
TRBV9	TRBD2	-	TRBJ2-3	CASSTRLAGGIDTQYF	TGTGCCAGCAGCACCCGACTAGCGGGGGGGATAGATACGCAGTATTTT
TRBV4-1	-	-	TRBJ2-3	CASSQDQRGAGDTQYF	TGCGCCAGCAGCCAAGACCAGAGGGGTGCAGGGGATACGCAGTATTTT
TRBV12-3/TRBV12-4	-	-	TRBJ2-4	CASSLEKNIQYF	TGTGCCAGCAGTTTGGAAAAAAACATTCAGTACTTC
TRBV11-3	TRBD2	-	TRBJ2-1	CASSLSGGDEQFF	TGTGCCAGCAGCTTAAGCGGGGGCGATGAGCAGTTCTTC
TRBV3-1	-	-	TRBJ2-2	CASSQDRNGAGELFF	TGTGCCAGCAGCCAAGATAGGAACGGGGCCGGGGAGCTGTTTTTT
TRBV27	TRBD1	-	TRBJ2-7	CASSERTGPYEQYF	TGTGCCAGCAGCGAAAGGACAGGGCCCTACGAGCAGTACTTC
TRBV7-9	-	-	TRBJ1-2	CAAQGYGYTF	TGTGCCGCCCAGGGTTATGGCTACACCTTC
TRBV7-9	-	-	TRBJ2-4	CASSQGGIQYF	TGTGCCAGCAGCCAGGGAGGCATTCAGTACTTC
TRBV6-5	-	-	TRBJ1-5	CASNPDSNQPQHF	TGTGCCAGCAATCCAGACAGCAATCAGCCCCAGCATTTT
TRBV7-9	TRBD1	-	TRBJ2-1	CASSSVGDRENNEQFF	TGTGCCAGCAGCTCTGTGGGGGACAGGGAAAATAATGAGCAGTTCTTC
TRBV25-1	-	-	TRBJ1-2	CASKERGNF	TGTGCCAGCAAGGAGCGGGGTAACTTC
TRBV18	TRBD2	-	TRBJ2-7	CASSPWLAGSYEQYF	TGTGCCAGCTCACCCTGGCTAGCGGGGTCCTACGAGCAGTACTTC
TRBV4-3	-	-	TRBJ2-7	CASSQYAGQYEQYF	TGCGCCAGCAGCCAATACGCAGGGCAATACGAGCAGTACTTC
TRBV12-3/TRBV12-4	-	-	TRBJ1-1	CASRDGGGGTEAFF	TGTGCCAGCAGGGACGGGGGGGGAGGCACTGAAGCTTTCTTT
TRBV7-2	-	-	TRBJ2-5	CASSLGGNWGQETQYF	TGTGCCAGCAGCTTAGGGGGTAATTGGGGTCAAGAGACCCAGTACTTC
TRBV6-2/TRBV6-3	-	-	TRBJ1-1	CASSYGVLSSDTEAFF	TGTGCCAGCAGTTACGGGGTCCTCTCATCCGACACTGAAGCTTTCTTT
TRBV2	-	-	TRBJ1-5	CASSESGGDQPQHF	TGTGCCAGCAGTGAATCGGGGGGTGATCAGCCCCAGCATTTT
TRBV5-4	TRBD1	-	TRBJ1-2	CASSPPRGSHGYTF	TGTGCCAGCAGCCCCCCCAGGGGGTCTCATGGCTACACCTTC
TRBV6-2/TRBV6-3	-	-	TRBJ1-2	CASSSSGDVNYGYTF	TGTGCCAGCTCCTCCTCCGGGGATGTGAACTATGGCTACACCTTC
TRBV29-1	-	-	TRBJ1-2	CSVEEGRVHDGYTF	TGCAGCGTTGAAGAGGGCAGAGTTCACGATGGCTACACCTTC
TRBV4-3	-	-	TRBJ1-2	CASSHGGGGGYTF	TGCGCCAGCAGCCATGGAGGGGGGGGTGGCTACACCTTC
TRBV9	-	-	TRBJ2-3	CASSGLRDTQYF	TGTGCCAGCAGCGGTTTGAGAGATACGCAGTATTTT
TRBV29-1	TRBD1	-	TRBJ2-7	CSVEGPGQSYEQYF	TGCAGCGTTGAAGGTCCGGGACAGTCCTACGAGCAGTACTTC
TRBV5-6	-	once	TRBJ1-2	CASSLVQDYGYTF	TGTGCCAGCAGCTTGGTACAGGACTATGGCTACACCTTC
TRBV9	-	-	TRBJ2-7	CASSQGRDYEQYF	TGTGCCAGCAGCCAAGGAAGGGATTACGAGCAGTACTTC
TRBV7-9	-	-	TRBJ2-1	CASSFTVEQFF	TGTGCCAGCAGCTTCACAGTTGAGCAGTTCTTC
TRBV5-4	-	-	TRBJ2-7	CASREGLSAYEQYF	TGTGCCAGCAGGGAGGGACTTTCGGCCTACGAGCAGTACTTC
TRBV20-1	TRBD1	-	TRBJ1-3	CSAQETGAGSSGNTIYF	TGCAGTGCCCAGGAGACAGGGGCTGGGAGCTCTGGAAACACCATATATTTT
TRBV29-1	-	once	TRBJ2-7	CSADGGPPYEQYF	TGCAGCGCCGACGGGGGGCCTCCCTACGAGCAGTACTTC
TRBV9	-	-	TRBJ2-7	CASSVGSPTYEQYF	TGTGCCAGCAGCGTTGGGAGCCCCACCTACGAGCAGTACTTC
TRBV6-5	-	-	TRBJ2-5	CASSYSGLQETQYF	TGTGCCAGCAGTTACTCGGGTCTCCAAGAGACCCAGTACTTC
TRBV20-1	-	-	TRBJ1-2	CSASPHPTF	TGCAGTGCTTCCCCACATCCCACCTTC
TRBV7-9	-	-	TRBJ1-1	CASSSDTEAFF	TGTGCCAGCAGCTCGGACACTGAAGCTTTCTTT
TRBV30	-	-	TRBJ2-1	CAWTLGGFGEQFF	TGTGCCTGGACGTTGGGGGGTTTTGGTGAGCAGTTCTTC
TRBV12-3/TRBV12-4	-	-	TRBJ2-1	CASSSTGTSYNEQFF	TGTGCCAGCAGTTCCACAGGTACCTCCTACAATGAGCAGTTCTTC
TRBV29-1	-	-	TRBJ1-2	CTTLTDSFTYGYTF	TGCACCACACTAACTGACAGCTTTACTTATGGCTACACCTTC
TRBV6-2/TRBV6-3	-	-	TRBJ1-1	CASSYPPIF	TGTGCCAGCAGTTACCCACCTATCTTT
TRBV6-2/TRBV6-3	-	once	TRBJ2-1	CASSSWDSNEQFF	TGTGCCAGCAGTAGTTGGGACTCGAATGAGCAGTTCTTC
TRBV29-1	TRBD1	-	TRBJ1-1	CSQGGQGSEAFF	TGCAGCCAGGGGGGACAGGGGTCTGAAGCTTTCTTT
TRBV23-1	-	-	TRBJ2-1	CASSQSTGQTHNEQFF	TGCGCCAGCAGTCAATCTACAGGACAGACCCACAATGAGCAGTTCTTC
TRBV5-1	TRBD2	-	TRBJ2-1	CASSLESTSGDYEQFF	TGCGCCAGCAGCTTGGAGTCCACTAGCGGGGACTATGAGCAGTTCTTC
TRBV7-3	-	once	TRBJ1-5	CASSLPEPNQPQHF	TGTGCCAGCAGCTTACCAGAGCCCAATCAGCCCCAGCATTTT
TRBV2	-	-	TRBJ2-2	CASSVLVITGELFF	TGTGCCAGCAGTGTGTTAGTAATCACCGGGGAGCTGTTTTTT
TRBV20-1	-	-	TRBJ1-2	CSARGLANYGYTF	TGCAGTGCTAGGGGGCTGGCCAACTATGGCTACACCTTC
TRBV30	-	-	TRBJ2-7	CAWSPDTSYEQYF	TGTGCCTGGAGTCCGGACACCTCCTACGAGCAGTACTTC
TRBV15	-	-	TRBJ1-2	CATSSPKDGVYYGYTF	TGTGCCACCAGCAGCCCCAAGGACGGAGTATACTATGGCTACACCTTC
TRBV3-1	-	-	TRBJ2-7	CASSTEAGSDEQYF	TGTGCCAGCAGCACAGAGGCAGGGTCGGACGAGCAGTACTTC
TRBV4-1	TRBD1	-	TRBJ1-2	CASSQDGQGGYGYTF	TGCGCCAGCAGCCAAGACGGACAGGGCGGCTATGGCTACACCTTC